This is a list of T cell receptor beta chains from one sample in a study of spatial heterogeneity in lung cancer. TCRdb reanalysed the 5' RACE reads using MiXCR and keeps one entry per CDR3 protein. The sample lists 8,000 or so distinct CDR3 sequences; around 12% were seen once. Source: lung tumor tissue, taken at surgery. Receptor source: a male donor with early-stage non-small cell lung cancer. Each CDR3 is given with its conserved first and last residue. A D gene is named only where the DNA matches it firmly. Not all rows give a size; the values are once, few, many and, for expanded clones, a class.

TRBJ1-6	TRBD1	.	TRBV7-3	TGTGCCAGCAGCCCGGGACAGACCAATTCACCCCTCCACTTT	CASSPGQTNSPLHF
TRBJ2-3	.	many	TRBV3-1	TGTGCCAGCAGCCAACCCTCCATCACAGATACGCAGTATTTT	CASSQPSITDTQYF
TRBJ2-1	TRBD2	medium-sized	TRBV12-5	TGTGCTAGTGGTTTGGTAAAGATCTGGCAGGGGGAGACTAGCGGGAGGGCCGATGAGCAGTTCTTC	CASGLVKIWQGETSGRADEQFF
TRBJ2-2	TRBD1	many	TRBV9	TGTGCCAGCAGCTCCCGGACAGGGGAAAGGAACGTGATCGGGGAGCTGTTTTTT	CASSSRTGERNVIGELFF
TRBJ2-7	TRBD2	many	TRBV2	TGTGCCAGCAGCGAAACTAGCGGGAGAGCGGGCTCCTACGAGCAGTACTTC	CASSETSGRAGSYEQYF
TRBJ1-2	.	medium-sized	TRBV19	TGTGCCAGTGGGGCAAACGGGGTAAACTATGGCTACACCTTC	CASGANGVNYGYTF
TRBJ2-1	TRBD2	many	TRBV27	TGTGCCAGCAAACTAGCGGGAGGAGTCAATGAGCAGTTCTTC	CASKLAGGVNEQFF
TRBJ2-1	.	many	TRBV5-1	TGCGCCAGCAGCTTGAACCAACCCTACAATGAGCAGTTCTTC	CASSLNQPYNEQFF
TRBJ1-2	.	many	TRBV20-1	TGCAGTGCCGATAGAAGGGCATATGGCTACACCTTC	CSADRRAYGYTF
TRBJ2-7	TRBD2	medium-sized	TRBV9	TGTGCCAGCAGCGCCGATTCCGTAGCGGGAGGCCCCAAATCCTACGAGCAGTACTTC	CASSADSVAGGPKSYEQYF